This T cell receptor (beta chain) was captured by sequencing in a study of control samples from healthy donors and cancer patients. Method: immunoSEQ multiplex PCR; TCRdb's copy keeps in-frame clones and lacks some. This sample yields fewer than 200,000 clones, of which 85% to 95% are seen a single time; over 4% belongs to the top ten. V shed 4 bases and J 6 bases; nucleotides not matched to a gene: 5. The germline gives CDR1 LNHDA, CDR2 SQIVND (reference sequence). The CDR3 sequence is 13 residues long. The chain carries TRBV19 and TRBJ1-2; the match to TRBD1 covers 7 bases. The sequence was collected from a woman aged 55-70 years in good health. Input material: blood. Here the CDR3 reads CASSKQGQDGYTF. In DNA form, the CDR3 reads TGTGCCAGTAGTAAACAGGGGCAAGATGGCTACACCTTC.